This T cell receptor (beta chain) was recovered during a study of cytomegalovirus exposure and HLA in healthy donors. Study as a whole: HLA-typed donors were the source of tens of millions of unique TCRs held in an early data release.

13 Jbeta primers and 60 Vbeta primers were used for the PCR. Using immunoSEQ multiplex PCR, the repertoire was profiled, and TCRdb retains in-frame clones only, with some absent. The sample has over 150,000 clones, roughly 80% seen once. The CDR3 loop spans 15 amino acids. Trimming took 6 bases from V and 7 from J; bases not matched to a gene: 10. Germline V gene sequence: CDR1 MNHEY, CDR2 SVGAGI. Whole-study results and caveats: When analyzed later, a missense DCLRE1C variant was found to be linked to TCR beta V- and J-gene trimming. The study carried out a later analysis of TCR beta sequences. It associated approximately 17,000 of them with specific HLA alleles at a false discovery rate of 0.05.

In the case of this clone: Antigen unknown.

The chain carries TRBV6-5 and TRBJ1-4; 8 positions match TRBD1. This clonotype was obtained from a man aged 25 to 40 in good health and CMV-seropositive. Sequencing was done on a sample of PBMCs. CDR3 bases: TGTGCCAGCAGCCTCCGGGACAGGAGGGTTGAAAAACTGTTTTTT. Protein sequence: CASSLRDRRVEKLFF.